This T cell receptor (beta chain) was retrieved from a study of blood T cell repertoires in COVID-19 (TCRdb year 2020). In the study overall: The collaborator samples originated in the United States, Italy and Spain and spanned the acute and convalescent phases of COVID-19. The samples were drawn from the first 160 participants of the ongoing ImmuneRACE study and from 1,254 subjects provided by 6 global collaborators. HLA class I and class II types, where available, came from metadata supplied by the sample provider rather than from assay-based typing. Subjects who had been exposed to COVID-19, were actively infected with it, or had recovered from it provided the deeply sampled blood TCRbeta repertoires that made up the dataset. The repertoires were released in a freely available public database intended as a resource for research on the immune response to SARS-CoV-2. The material from the prospective study consisted of cDNA or gDNA derived from T cells, B-cell-depleted T cells, or PBMCs. Sample metadata almost always included a de-identified subject ID, COVID-19 status, age in years and sex.

TCRbeta CDR3 regions were amplified from genomic DNA by means of the immunoSEQ Assay, a bias-controlled multiplex PCR. The paper's processing steps were these. Nucleated cell counts per sample were estimated from amplification of reference gene primers within the assay. Sequence reads were collapsed and filtered to measure the absolute abundance of every unique TCRbeta CDR3 rearrangement. For each sample, productive Simpson clonality was calculated as the square root of Simpson's diversity index over productive rearrangements. TCRdb limited this immuneACCESS table to in-frame rearrangements with V and J called. A share of clones is missing; checked studies link under half to unresolved V genes, and the rest is unexplained. That table supplies the V and J calls and clone size; D and trimming were determined from the DNA. The sample includes about 120,000 clones, with approximately 87% observed a single time. Over 2% of the sample is in the top ten clones.

In regard to this clone: Its antigen is not yet known. Base qualities were left out, and no much larger clone turns up one base away.

The investigation overall reported the following: The quantity of clinical and demographic metadata differed by source and by participant and was supplied without curation.

The collaborating institutions used their own protocols to collect whole blood in K2EDTA tubes. For TCRbeta analysis, collaborator samples were shipped as frozen whole blood, as isolated PBMCs, or as DNA extracted from either sample type. In the germline V gene (reference sequence), CDR1 corresponds to WNHNN and CDR2 to SYGVQD. The CDR3 runs 15 amino acids, cysteine and phenylalanine included. CDR3 DNA is the only sequence kept; it has 45 bases, read in frame from the first base. Trimming takes 6 bases off V and 6 bases off J; junction bases not matched to a gene: 13. The receptor's source is a man aged 25 to 40 with acute or convalescent COVID-19. The chain was built from TRBV10-1 and TRBJ1-1; 7 bases in between match TRBD1. Sequencing was carried out using peripheral blood. The sequenced DNA: TGCGCCAGCAGCTTAAGACAGGGAGGTTACGCTGAAGCTTTCTTT. Its coded protein is CASSLRQGGYAEAFF.